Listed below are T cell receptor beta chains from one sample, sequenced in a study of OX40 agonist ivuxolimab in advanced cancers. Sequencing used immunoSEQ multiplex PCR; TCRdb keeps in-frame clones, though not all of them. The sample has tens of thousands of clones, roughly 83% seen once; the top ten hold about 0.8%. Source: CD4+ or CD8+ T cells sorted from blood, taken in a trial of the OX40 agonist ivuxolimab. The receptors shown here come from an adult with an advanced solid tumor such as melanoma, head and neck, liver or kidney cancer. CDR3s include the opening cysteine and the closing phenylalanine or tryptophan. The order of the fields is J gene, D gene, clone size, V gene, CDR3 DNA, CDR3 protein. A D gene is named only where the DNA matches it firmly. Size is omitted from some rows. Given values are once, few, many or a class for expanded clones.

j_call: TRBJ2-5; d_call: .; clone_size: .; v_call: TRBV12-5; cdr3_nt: TGTGCTAGTGGTTTCTTTTCCAGAGGGAGAGGGGAGACCCAGTACTTC; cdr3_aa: CASGFFSRGRGETQYF
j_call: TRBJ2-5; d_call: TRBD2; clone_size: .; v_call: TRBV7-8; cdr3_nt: TGTGCCAGCAGCGGCGGGGGGGACCAAGAGACCCAGTACTTC; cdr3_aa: CASSGGGDQETQYF
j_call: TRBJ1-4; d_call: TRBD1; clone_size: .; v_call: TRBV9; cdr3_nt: TGTGCCAGCAGCGGACAGGGTGAGAAACTGTTTTTT; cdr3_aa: CASSGQGEKLFF
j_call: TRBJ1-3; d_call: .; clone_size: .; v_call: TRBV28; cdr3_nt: TGTGCCAGCAGGGGGGCGGGAAACACCATATATTTT; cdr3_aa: CASRGAGNTIYF
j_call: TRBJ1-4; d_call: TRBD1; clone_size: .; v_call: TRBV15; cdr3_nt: TGTGCCACCAGCAGCCCCAGGTCGGGGACAGATAATGAAAAACTGTTTTTT; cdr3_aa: CATSSPRSGTDNEKLFF
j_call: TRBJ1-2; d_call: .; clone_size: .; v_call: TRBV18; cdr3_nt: TGTGCCAGCTCACCCAATCCGGACCGGATTAACTATGGCTACACCTTC; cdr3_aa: CASSPNPDRINYGYTF
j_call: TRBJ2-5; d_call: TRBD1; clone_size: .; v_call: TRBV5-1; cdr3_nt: TGCGCCAGCAGCCTCCAGGGACAGGGACAAGAGACCCAGTACTTC; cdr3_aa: CASSLQGQGQETQYF
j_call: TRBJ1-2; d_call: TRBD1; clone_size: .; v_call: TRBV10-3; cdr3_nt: TGTGCCATCAGTGACCGGACAGGGGAGGCCGGCTACACCTTC; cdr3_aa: CAISDRTGEAGYTF
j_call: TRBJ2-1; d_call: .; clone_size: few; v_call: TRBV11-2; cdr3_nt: TGTGCCAGCAGCTCCCCTGGTTTCAATGAGCAGTTCTTC; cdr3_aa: CASSSPGFNEQFF
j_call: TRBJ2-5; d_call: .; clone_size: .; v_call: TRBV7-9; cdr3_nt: TGTGCCAGCAGCTTCCAAGCGGACACCCAAGAGACCCAGTACTTC; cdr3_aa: CASSFQADTQETQYF
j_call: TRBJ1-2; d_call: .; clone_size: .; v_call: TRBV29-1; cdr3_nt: TGCAGCGTCGAGCGGGGGCCTGCGGATGGCTACACCTTC; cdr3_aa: CSVERGPADGYTF
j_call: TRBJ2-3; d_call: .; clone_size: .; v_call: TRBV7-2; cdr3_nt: TGTGCCAGCAGCTTCCGACTAGAGAGCACAGATACGCAGTATTTT; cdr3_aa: CASSFRLESTDTQYF
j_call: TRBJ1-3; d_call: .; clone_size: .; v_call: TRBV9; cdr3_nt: TGTGCCAGCAGCAAACGGTTCTCTGGAAACACCATATATTTT; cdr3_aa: CASSKRFSGNTIYF
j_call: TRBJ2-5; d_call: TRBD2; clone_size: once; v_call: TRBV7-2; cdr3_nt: TGTGCCAGCGGGGGACTAGCGAGAGGAGAGACCCAGTACTTC; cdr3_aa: CASGGLARGETQYF
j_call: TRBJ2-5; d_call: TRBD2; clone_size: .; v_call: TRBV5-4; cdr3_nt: TGTGCCAGCAGCTTGTCTAGCGGGGGGCACCAAGAGACCCAGTACTTC; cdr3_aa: CASSLSSGGHQETQYF
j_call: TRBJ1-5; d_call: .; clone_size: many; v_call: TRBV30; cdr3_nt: TGTGCCTGGAGTGAGACAGGGCCCCAGCATTTT; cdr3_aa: CAWSETGPQHF
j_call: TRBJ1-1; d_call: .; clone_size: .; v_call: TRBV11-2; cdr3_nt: TGTGCCAGCACCCCCCAGGGTTTGAACACTGAAGCTTTCTTT; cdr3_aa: CASTPQGLNTEAFF
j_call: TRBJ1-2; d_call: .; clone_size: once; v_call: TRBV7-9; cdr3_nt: TGTGCCAGCAGCTTAGACGCCAGCGGACCTACCTCCTATGGCTACACCTTC; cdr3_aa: CASSLDASGPTSYGYTF
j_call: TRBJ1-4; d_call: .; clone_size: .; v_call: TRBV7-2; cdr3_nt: TGTGCCAGCAGCCCCATGGAGGGCGTTAATGAAAAACTGTTTTTT; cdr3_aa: CASSPMEGVNEKLFF
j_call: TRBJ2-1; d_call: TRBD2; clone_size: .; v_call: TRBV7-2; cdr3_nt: TGTGCCAGCAGACCACAGCGGGGGGGCTTGTCCAATGAGCAGTTCTTC; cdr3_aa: CASRPQRGGLSNEQFF
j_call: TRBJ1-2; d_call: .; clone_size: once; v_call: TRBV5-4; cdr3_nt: TGTGCCAGCACAAATCAGGGTTCGGGCGGCTACACCTTC; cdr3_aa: CASTNQGSGGYTF
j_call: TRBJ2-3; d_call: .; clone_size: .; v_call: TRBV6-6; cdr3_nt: TGTGCCAGCAGCCCCCAGGGTTCGGATACGCAGTATTTT; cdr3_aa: CASSPQGSDTQYF
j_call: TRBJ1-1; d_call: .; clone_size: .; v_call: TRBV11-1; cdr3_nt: TGTGCCAGCAGCTGGGGGGCTCCGAGGAACACTGAAGCTTTCTTT; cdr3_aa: CASSWGAPRNTEAFF
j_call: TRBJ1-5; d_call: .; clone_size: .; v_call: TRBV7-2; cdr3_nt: TGTGCCAGCAGCTTACACGGGTCTGGCAATCAGCCCCAGCATTTT; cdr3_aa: CASSLHGSGNQPQHF
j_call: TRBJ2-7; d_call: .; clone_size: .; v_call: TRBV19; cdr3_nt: TGTGCCAGTAGTACCGGGCAGACCTACGAGCAGTACTTC; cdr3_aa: CASSTGQTYEQYF
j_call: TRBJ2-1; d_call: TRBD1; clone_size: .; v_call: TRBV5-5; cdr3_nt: TGTGCCAGCAGCCCGACAGGGGACTCCTACAATGAGCAGTTCTTC; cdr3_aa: CASSPTGDSYNEQFF
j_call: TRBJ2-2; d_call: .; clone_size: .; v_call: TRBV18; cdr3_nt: TGTGCCAGCTCCCCCCGATCGGACACCGGGGAGCTGTTTTTT; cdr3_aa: CASSPRSDTGELFF
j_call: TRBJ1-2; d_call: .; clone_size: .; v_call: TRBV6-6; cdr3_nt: TGTGCCAGCAGGGACTCGGGGGCGGCTGGCTACACCTTC; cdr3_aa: CASRDSGAAGYTF
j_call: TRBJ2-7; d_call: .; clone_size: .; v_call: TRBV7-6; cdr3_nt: TGTGCCAGCAGCTCTCCTTCAGGGGCGGGTTACGAGCAGTACTTC; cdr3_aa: CASSSPSGAGYEQYF
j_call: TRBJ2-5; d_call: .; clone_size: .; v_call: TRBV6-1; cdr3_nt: TGTGCCAGCAGTGACCGGGCCGCGTCGTGGACCCAGTACTTC; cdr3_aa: CASSDRAASWTQYF
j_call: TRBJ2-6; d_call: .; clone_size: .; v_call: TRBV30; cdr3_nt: TGTGCCTGGTCCAGCGGTAGACTCTCTGGGGCCAACGTCCTGACTTTC; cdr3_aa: CAWSSGRLSGANVLTF
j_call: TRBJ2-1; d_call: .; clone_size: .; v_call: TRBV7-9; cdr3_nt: TGTGCCAGCAGCATCCAGGTGCCTAATGAGCAGTTCTTC; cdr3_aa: CASSIQVPNEQFF
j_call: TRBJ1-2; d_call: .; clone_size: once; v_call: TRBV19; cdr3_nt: TGTGCCAGTAGTGCAGGGGATAACTATGGCTACACCTTC; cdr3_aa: CASSAGDNYGYTF
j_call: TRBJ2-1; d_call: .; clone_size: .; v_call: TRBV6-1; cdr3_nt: TGTGCCAGCAAGGCAGACACCAATGAGCAGTTCTTC; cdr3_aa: CASKADTNEQFF
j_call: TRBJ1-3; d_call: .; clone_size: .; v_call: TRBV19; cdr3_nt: TGTGCCAGTACCAGACTTGACTCTGGAAACACCATATATTTT; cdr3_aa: CASTRLDSGNTIYF
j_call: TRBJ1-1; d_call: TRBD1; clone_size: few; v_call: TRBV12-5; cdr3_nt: TGTGCTAGTGGTCGGGACAGGATGAACACTGAAGCTTTCTTT; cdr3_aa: CASGRDRMNTEAFF
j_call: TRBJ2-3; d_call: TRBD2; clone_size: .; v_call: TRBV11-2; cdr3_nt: TGTGCCAGCAGCTTTCGGACTAGCGCCTCGAGGGATACGCAGTATTTT; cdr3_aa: CASSFRTSASRDTQYF
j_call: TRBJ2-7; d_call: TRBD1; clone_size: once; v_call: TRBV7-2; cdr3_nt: TGTGCCAGCAGCCCCGGGACAGGGGAATACGAGCAGTACTTC; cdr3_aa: CASSPGTGEYEQYF
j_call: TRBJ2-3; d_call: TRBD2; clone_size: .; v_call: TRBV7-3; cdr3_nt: TGTGCCAGCAGTGGAATGGGGGGGACAGATACGCAGTATTTT; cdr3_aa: CASSGMGGTDTQYF
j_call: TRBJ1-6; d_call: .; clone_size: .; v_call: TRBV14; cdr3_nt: TGTGCCAGCAGCCAATCCCTTAATTCACCCCTCCACTTT; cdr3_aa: CASSQSLNSPLHF
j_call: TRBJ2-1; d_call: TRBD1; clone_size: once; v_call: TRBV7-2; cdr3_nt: TGTGCCAGCAGCTTAGTAGCCGGCAGGGGGCGGGAGCAGTTCTTC; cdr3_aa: CASSLVAGRGREQFF
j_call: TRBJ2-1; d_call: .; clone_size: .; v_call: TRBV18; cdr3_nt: TGTGCCAGCTCACCACCCGGGTTTGAGCAGTTCTTC; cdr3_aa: CASSPPGFEQFF
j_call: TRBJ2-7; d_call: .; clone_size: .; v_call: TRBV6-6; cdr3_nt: TGTGCCAGCAGTTACACTACAGGGTCCGAGCAGTACTTC; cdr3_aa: CASSYTTGSEQYF
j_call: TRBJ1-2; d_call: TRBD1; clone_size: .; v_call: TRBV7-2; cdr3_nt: TGTGCCAGCAGCTCCCGACAGGGTTTTAACTATGGCTACACCTTC; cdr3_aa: CASSSRQGFNYGYTF
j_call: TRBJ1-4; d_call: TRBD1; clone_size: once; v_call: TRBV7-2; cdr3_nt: TGTGCCAGCAGCCCCCTGACAGGGGGGACTGAAAAACTGTTTTTT; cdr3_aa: CASSPLTGGTEKLFF
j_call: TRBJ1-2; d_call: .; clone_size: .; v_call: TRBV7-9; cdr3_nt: TGTGCCAGCAGCTTAGAAGCTAACTATGGCTACACCTTC; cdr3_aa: CASSLEANYGYTF
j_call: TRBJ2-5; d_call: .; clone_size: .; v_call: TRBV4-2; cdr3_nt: TGTGCCAGCAGCTCGTCTCTCGAGGGGCGAGCGACCCAGTACTTC; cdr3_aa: CASSSSLEGRATQYF
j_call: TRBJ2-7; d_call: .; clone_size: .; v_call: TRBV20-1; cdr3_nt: TGCAGTGCTAGAGGGGGATACGAGCAGTACTTC; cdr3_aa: CSARGGYEQYF
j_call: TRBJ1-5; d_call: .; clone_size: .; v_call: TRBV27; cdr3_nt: TGTGCCAGCAGCCGCGGTAGCAATCAGCCCCAGCATTTT; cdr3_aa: CASSRGSNQPQHF
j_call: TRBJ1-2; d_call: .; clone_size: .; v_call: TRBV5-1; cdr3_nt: TGCGCCAGCAGCCCCACACAGGGTACCTATGGCTACACCTTC; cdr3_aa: CASSPTQGTYGYTF
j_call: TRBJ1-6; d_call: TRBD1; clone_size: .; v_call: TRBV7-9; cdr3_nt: TGTGCCAGCAGCCGAGCCTGGGACAGAAATTCACCCCTCCACTTT; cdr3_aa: CASSRAWDRNSPLHF
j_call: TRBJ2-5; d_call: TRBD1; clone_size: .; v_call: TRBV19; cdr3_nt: TGTGCCAGTCGGACAGGGAACTACGAGACCCAGTACTTC; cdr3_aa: CASRTGNYETQYF
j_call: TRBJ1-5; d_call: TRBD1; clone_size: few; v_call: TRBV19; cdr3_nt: TGTGCCAGTAGGCTCACCGGGACAGATAATCAGCCCCAGCATTTT; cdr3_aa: CASRLTGTDNQPQHF
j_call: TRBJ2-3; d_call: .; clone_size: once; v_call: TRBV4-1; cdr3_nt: TGCGCCAGCAGCCCACGTCAGGCCCAGGGCCCGACAGATACGCAGTATTTT; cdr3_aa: CASSPRQAQGPTDTQYF
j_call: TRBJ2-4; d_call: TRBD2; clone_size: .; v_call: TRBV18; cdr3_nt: TGTGCCAGCTCACCACGCAGCGGGGGGGCGGCGGCCAAAAACATTCAGTACTTC; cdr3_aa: CASSPRSGGAAAKNIQYF
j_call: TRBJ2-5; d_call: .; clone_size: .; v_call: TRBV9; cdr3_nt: TGTGCCAGCAGCGCCTCTCTCTTTTGGGCAGAGACCCAGTACTTC; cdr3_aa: CASSASLFWAETQYF
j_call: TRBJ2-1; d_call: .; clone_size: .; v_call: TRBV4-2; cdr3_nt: TGTGCCAGCAGCCAGGGGGGCGCCTCTGACAATGAGCAGTTCTTC; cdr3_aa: CASSQGGASDNEQFF